One and the same sample provided the 24 T cell receptor beta chains below, sequenced in a study of cytomegalovirus exposure and HLA in healthy donors. The primer mix had 60 Vbeta and 13 Jbeta primers. Sequencing used immunoSEQ multiplex PCR; TCRdb keeps in-frame clones, though not all of them. The sample has approximately 290,000 clones, about four fifths seen once. The specimen sequenced was PBMCs. The source of these receptors is a girl aged 2-9 years in good health and CMV-seronegative.

This chain joins TRBV18 and TRBJ1-5, with unresolved D. CDR3 length: 16 amino acids. V was shortened by 3 bases and J by 0 bases, with 12 bases between the two germline ends. Germline CDR1 and CDR2: KGHSH and LQKENI. The CDR3 DNA reads TGTGCCAGCTCACCGGCAGACTTATATAGCAATCAGCCCCAGCATTTT. Encoded protein: CASSPADLYSNQPQHF.

The rearrangement uses TRBV5-5 and TRBJ2-5, with 11 bases that match TRBD2. This CDR3 comprises 16 residues. With V trimmed by 3 bases and J by 2 bases, 6 bases remained unmatched. From germline, CDR1 is SGHKS and CDR2 YYEKEE (reference sequence). CDR3 loop: CASSSRLAGIQETQYF. The CDR3 nucleotides are TGTGCCAGCAGCTCGCGACTAGCGGGGATTCAAGAGACCCAGTACTTC.

The chain carries TRBV2 and TRBJ2-2, with D unclear. This CDR3 is 11 amino acids long. Trimming removed 6 bases at V and 8 bases at J, with 7 bases between. Germline V gene lookup returns CDR1 SNHLY and CDR2 FYNNEI. The CDR3 sequence: CASRVTGELFF. CDR3 sequence (DNA): TGTGCCAGCAGGGTGACAGGGGAGCTGTTTTTT.

This clone came up a few times. The gene calls are TRBV2 and TRBJ2-7, with D perhaps matching TRBD2 (6 bases). Germline assignment: CDR1 SNHLY and CDR2 FYNNEI. The V and J ends lost 1 base and 2 bases respectively, with 18 bases between them. This CDR3 comprises 17 residues. The CDR3 is CASSEDQDYSVAYEQYF. In DNA form, the CDR3 reads TGTGCCAGCAGTGAAGACCAGGACTACTCGGTCGCCTACGAGCAGTACTTC.

The V call is TRBV4-1, the J call TRBJ1-2, with D possibly being TRBD1 (5 bases). Germline V gene lookup returns CDR1 MGHRA and CDR2 YSYEKL. V lost 1 base to trimming and J lost 4 bases, with 13 bases between them. This CDR3 spans 15 amino acids. In DNA, the CDR3 is TGCGCCAGCAGCCAAGGTCGGGGCGGGGTCTATGGCTACACCTTC. It is translated as CASSQGRGGVYGYTF.

The CDR3 DNA sequence: TGTGCCAGCAGCGGGGACAGGGTTCCGTTCTTC. Protein: CASSGDRVPFF. V is TRBV11-1 and J is TRBJ2-1; 9 nucleotides align to TRBD1. This CDR3 has 11 residues. CDR1 and CDR2 (germline): SGHAT, FQDESV (reference sequence). V gave up 5 bases and J gave up 15 bases; unmatched junction bases: 5.

This chain joins TRBV5-4 and TRBJ2-1, with D uncertain. The V end lost 4 bases, the J end lost 9 bases, and 14 bases lay between the germline ends. The CDR3 sequence is 13 residues long. CDR1 SGHNT and CDR2 YYREEE come from the germline V gene (reference sequence). CDR3 sequence (DNA): TGTGCCAGCAGCCCAACCCCGTACTTTGAGCAGTTCTTC. Translated, it gives CASSPTPYFEQFF. Variable domain in full (rest from reference TRBV5-4 and TRBJ2-1): ETGVTQSPTHLIKTRGQQVTLRCSSQSGHNTVSWYQQALGQGPQFIFQYYREEENGRGNFPPRFSGLQFPNYSSELNVNALELDDSALYLCASSPTPYFEQFFGPGTRLTVL.

V and J are TRBV2 and TRBJ2-7; the match to TRBD1 covers 9 bases. CDR1 is SNHLY, CDR2 FYNNEI, per germline. V was pared by 5 bases and J by 4 bases, with 9 bases of the junction left unmatched. The CDR3 is made up of 15 amino acids. The CDR3 coding sequence is TGTGCCAGCAGTTCCCCGGACAGGGGACGGTACGAGCAGTACTTC. Translating gives CASSSPDRGRYEQYF.

Only a few counts were recorded for this clone. The CDR3 reads CASSLVAGGATYNEQFF. The CDR3 bases are TGTGCCAGCAGCTTAGTCGCAGGGGGAGCCACTTACAATGAGCAGTTCTTC. The rearrangement joins TRBV7-6 to TRBJ2-1; 7 nucleotides align to TRBD1. CDR3 length equals 17 residues. V lost 1 base and J lost 4; bases outside the gene matches: 10. The germline V gene has CDR1 SGHVS and CDR2 FNYEAQ.

V is TRBV5-6 and J is TRBJ2-1; D gene ambiguous. Deletions cut 0 bases from V and 4 bases from J, with 11 bases between. The CDR3 is made up of 15 amino acids. The germline V gene encodes CDR1 SGHDT and CDR2 YYEEEE. CDR3 amino acids: CASSLGQAFYNEQFF. CDR3 in DNA: TGTGCCAGCAGCTTGGGGCAGGCCTTTTACAATGAGCAGTTCTTC.

The chain recombines TRBV5-3 with TRBJ1-1, with 8 bases that match TRBD1. TRBV5-3 is recorded as an ORF, its role being uncertain. V lost 1 base to trimming and J lost 2 bases; unmatched junction nucleotides: 7. CDR3 length: 16 residues. The DNA for the CDR3 is TGTGCCAGAAGCTTGTTACAGGGGGTGCATAACACTGAAGCTTTCTTT. Protein: CARSLLQGVHNTEAFF.

This clone was picked up one time. V and J are TRBV7-2 and TRBJ1-3; D perhaps matches TRBD1 (6 bases). Germline values: CDR1 SGHTA, CDR2 FQGNSA. This CDR3 is built from 18 residues. Trimming removed 2 bases from V and 2 bases from J, with 19 bases in between. The CDR3 here is CASSLKSQTGATGNTIYF. The CDR3 DNA sequence: TGTGCCAGCAGCTTAAAGTCCCAGACAGGAGCGACTGGAAACACCATATATTTT.

V usage is TRBV28 and J usage is TRBJ2-7; perhaps TRBD2 as D (6 bases). The CDR3 is made up of 14 amino acids. V lost 7 bases, J lost 3 bases, and 16 bases lay in between. CDR1 is MDHEN and CDR2 is SYDVKM in the germline V gene. DNA of the CDR3: TGTGCCAGCACCCCGCTCGGAGGGTTCTACGAGCAGTACTTC. It translates to CASTPLGGFYEQYF.

CDR3 coding DNA: TGTGCCAGCAGGAATCAAAGTTTCGGACAGGGTGGCGAGCAGTACTTC. Its translation: CASRNQSFGQGGEQYF. The chain links TRBV21-1 to TRBJ2-7; TRBD1 reflects the table's D call only, with no check against the DNA. TRBV21-1 is tagged as a pseudogene. CDR3 length: 16 amino acids.

V usage is TRBV5-3 and J usage is TRBJ2-7; 9 bases fit TRBD1. Being an ORF, TRBV5-3 has a function that is uncertain. With 5 bases clipped from V and 5 bases from J, the junction kept 8 bases outside the gene matches. CDR3 length: 14 residues. CDR3 residues: CARRRDRVVNEQYF. CDR3 coding DNA: TGTGCCAGAAGACGGGACAGGGTGGTAAACGAGCAGTACTTC.

This clone has more than one count but fewer than ten. V usage is TRBV5-1 and J usage is TRBJ2-1, with D possibly matching TRBD2 (5 bases). The CDR3 length is 13 residues. The germline CDR1 and CDR2 sequences are SGHRS and YFSETQ. The V end was cut by 7 bases, the J end by 5 bases, with 13 bases between. In nucleotides, the CDR3 is TGCGCCAGCCGACGAGACTACGACAATGAGCAGTTCTTC. It yields the protein CASRRDYDNEQFF.

V and J are TRBV6-4 and TRBJ1-5, with D maybe TRBD1 (5 bases). The CDR3 is 15 residues long. CDR1 and CDR2 from the germline V gene are MRHNA and SNTAGT. V was clipped by 2 bases and J by 0 bases, with 8 bases between them. The CDR3 spells CASSDDRNSNQPQHF. As DNA, the CDR3 is TGTGCCAGCAGTGACGACAGAAATAGCAATCAGCCCCAGCATTTT.

V usage is TRBV7-9 and J usage is TRBJ2-1; 9 bases map to TRBD2. Germline V lookup: CDR1 SEHNR, CDR2 FQNEAQ (reference sequence). This CDR3 spans 12 amino acids. As DNA, the CDR3 is TGTGTTCAAGGTAGCGGGAGCTGGGAGCAGTTCTTC. This gives the protein CVQGSGSWEQFF.

The J gene is TRBJ2-3, the V gene TRBV2; D remains ambiguous. Germline V gives CDR1 SNHLY, CDR2 FYNNEI. The ends were cut back, 6 bases at V and 0 bases at J, with 7 bases in the middle. The CDR3 totals 13 residues. The CDR3 nucleotides are TGTGCCAGCAGCGTCAGAAGCACAGATACGCAGTATTTT. Translation gives CASSVRSTDTQYF.

This rearrangement joins TRBV19 to TRBJ2-7; possibly TRBD1 for D (6 bases). The V and J ends lost 3 bases and 2 bases respectively, with 11 bases between them. Germline CDR1 and CDR2: LNHDA and SQIVND (reference sequence). This CDR3 has 14 residues. CDR3 amino acids: CASSISGAAYEQYF. As DNA, the CDR3 is TGTGCCAGTAGTATTTCAGGGGCGGCCTACGAGCAGTACTTC. The whole variable domain, filled in from reference TRBV19 and TRBJ2-7, reads DGGITQSPKYLFRKEGQNVTLSCEQNLNHDAMYWYRQDPGQGLRLIYYSQIVNDFQKGDIAEGYSVSREKKESFPLTVTSAQKNPTAFYLCASSISGAAYEQYFGPGTRLTVT.

This rearrangement joins TRBV29-1 to TRBJ1-6; possible D gene TRBD1, 6 bases. This CDR3 region has 11 residues. Germline V gene lookup returns CDR1 SQVTM and CDR2 ANQGSEA. V was cut by 7 bases and J by 9 bases, with 10 bases left in between. CDR3 protein: CSDRQVSPLHF. CDR3 DNA sequence: TGCAGCGATCGACAGGTTTCACCCCTCCACTTT.

V is TRBV14 and J is TRBJ2-1, with 8 bases that match TRBD2. This CDR3 spans 15 amino acids. After removal of 1 base from V and 7 bases from J, the junction contained 6 bases not matched to a gene. Germline values: CDR1 SGHDN, CDR2 FVKESK. The CDR3 reads CASSQVRGAGNEQFF. The DNA of the CDR3 is TGTGCCAGCAGCCAAGTGCGGGGGGCCGGGAATGAGCAGTTCTTC.

In this sample, this clone turned up a few times. The chain employs TRBV18 and TRBJ1-6; D gene uncertain. The V and J ends lost 3 bases and 5 bases respectively, with 8 bases between them. CDR3 length: 14 amino acids. Germline values: CDR1 KGHSH, CDR2 LQKENI. The CDR3 DNA sequence: TGTGCCAGCTCACCCGGTCCGGATAATTCACCCCTCCACTTT. Encoded protein: CASSPGPDNSPLHF.

The chain combines TRBV5-1 with TRBJ1-1; 10 bases are shared with TRBD1. Trimming at V came to 3 bases and at J to 1 base, leaving 6 bases not matched to a gene. The CDR3 is 16 residues long. CDR1 is SGHRS, CDR2 YFSETQ, per germline. The CDR3 loop is CASSWGTGAENTEAFF. The DNA of the CDR3 is TGCGCCAGCAGCTGGGGGACAGGGGCGGAGAACACTGAAGCTTTCTTT.